One sample yielded the 23 T cell receptor beta chains listed below, sequenced in a study of blood T cell repertoires in COVID-19. Assay used: immunoSEQ multiplex PCR; TCRdb lists only in-frame clones, some missing. The data show roughly 140,000 clones, around nine tenths seen once. The sequenced sample consisted of peripheral blood. These receptors came from a man aged 50 or older with active or convalescent COVID-19.

This chain uses TRBV7-2 with TRBJ1-1; no definite D call. The CDR3 sequence is 12 residues long. Germline V gene data show CDR1 as SGHTA and CDR2 as FQGNSA. The V gene lost 5 bases and the J gene lost 7 bases, with 11 bases spanning the gap. Here the CDR3 DNA reads TGTGCCAGCAGCCTCTTCAACGGTGAAGCTTTCTTT. Amino acids: CASSLFNGEAFF.

V is TRBV28 and J is TRBJ1-2; the D is unclear. Trimming shortened V by 5 bases and J by 0 bases, and 13 bases separated the two germline ends. Germline V lookup: CDR1 MDHEN, CDR2 SYDVKM. CDR3 length: 15 residues. Here the CDR3 reads CASSRPRSANYGYTF. The CDR3 nucleotides are TGTGCCAGCAGTCGACCTAGGTCGGCTAACTATGGCTACACCTTC.

This chain uses TRBV3-1 (or the pseudogene TRBV3-2) with TRBJ1-3; D not resolved. Per germline, CDR1 LGHDT and CDR2 YNNKEL (reference sequence). The CDR3 totals 14 residues. Deletions cut 2 bases from V and 0 bases from J, with 5 bases between. The CDR3 bases are TGTGCCAGCAGCCAACAGGCCTCTGGAAACACCATATATTTT. Amino acid sequence: CASSQQASGNTIYF.

The V and J genes are TRBV18 and TRBJ2-1; 8 nucleotides agree with TRBD1. V trimming: 11 bases; J trimming: 1 base; junction bases outside the gene matches: 10. CDR3 size: 15 residues. In germline, CDR1 is KGHSH, CDR2 LQKENI. The CDR3 sequence: CASTGGPTSYNEQFF. Here the CDR3 DNA reads TGTGCCTCAACAGGGGGTCCCACGTCCTACAATGAGCAGTTCTTC.

The rearrangement joins TRBV29-1 to TRBJ2-5, with 8 bases aligning to TRBD2. V dropped 8 bases and J dropped 1; count of bases not matched to a gene: 6. CDR1 and CDR2 (germline): SQVTM, ANQGSEA. The CDR3 contains 13 residues. CDR3 region: CSSLLAGQETQYF. CDR3 DNA: TGCAGCTCCCTTCTAGCGGGCCAAGAGACCCAGTACTTC.

The chain has TRBV10-3 and TRBJ2-3; D call uncertain. This CDR3 has 14 amino acids. The V end lost 6 bases, the J end lost 6 bases, and 16 bases lay between the germline ends. CDR1 is ENHRY, CDR2 SYGVKD, per germline. DNA for the CDR3: TGTGCCATCAGCCAAGGTTCCCAAGCGGATACGCAGTATTTT. Amino acid sequence: CAISQGSQADTQYF.

The chain carries TRBV11-2 and TRBJ1-3; D is unresolved. Per germline, CDR1 SGHAT and CDR2 FQNNGV. Trimming pared 5 bases from V and 0 bases from J, leaving 8 bases between. This CDR3 has 14 residues. The CDR3 nucleotides read TGTGCCAGCAGCGGTCACAGCTCTGGAAACACCATATATTTT. It codes for CASSGHSSGNTIYF. Variable domain in full (rest from reference TRBV11-2 and TRBJ1-3): EAGVAQSPRYKIIEKRQSVAFWCNPISGHATLYWYQQILGQGPKLLIQFQNNGVVDDSQLPKDRFSAERLKGVDSTLKIQPAKLEDSAVYLCASSGHSSGNTIYFGEGSWLTVV.

This clone ranks as medium-sized. V and J are TRBV10-3 and TRBJ2-7, with TRBD1 matching over 8 bases. V dropped 0 bases and J dropped 5; count of bases not matched to a gene: 6. CDR3 size: 15 residues. CDR1 is ENHRY, CDR2 SYGVKD, per germline. CDR3 region: CAISESYDRGHEQYF. The CDR3 region has the DNA TGTGCCATCAGTGAGTCTTACGACAGGGGACACGAGCAGTACTTC.

The rearrangement uses TRBV24-1 and TRBJ1-1; weak D call: TRBD1 (5 bases). Per the germline V gene, CDR1 is KGHDR and CDR2 is SFDVKD. This CDR3 has 14 residues. Trimming removed 4 bases from V and 1 base from J, with 9 bases in between. The CDR3 region is CATSENDRNTEAFF. DNA of the CDR3: TGTGCCACCAGTGAGAATGACAGGAACACTGAAGCTTTCTTT.

The CDR3 DNA sequence: TGTGCCAGTACCGGGACAGGGGGCAACACCGGGGAGCTGTTTTTT. It encodes CASTGTGGNTGELFF. V usage is TRBV19 and J usage is TRBJ2-2, with 12 bases identical to TRBD1. J was trimmed by 2 bases and V by 7 bases; bases with no gene match: 2. The V gene's germline CDR1 is LNHDA and CDR2 SQIVND (reference sequence). The CDR3 totals 15 residues.

This clone turned up a few times. CDR3 coding DNA: TGCGCCAGCAGGGCCCGAACGGGGGGCTACGAGCAGTACTTC. The encoded protein is CASRARTGGYEQYF. The chain has TRBV5-1 and TRBJ2-7; TRBD2 agrees at 7 bases. Germline V CDR1 and CDR2: SGHRS, YFSETQ. Unmatched junction bases numbered 8, after V lost 5 bases and J lost 3 bases. This CDR3 has 14 amino acids.

The chain links TRBV7-8 to TRBJ1-4; TRBD1 matches 8 bases. Germline V gene sequence: CDR1 SGHVS, CDR2 FQNEAQ. This CDR3 spans 14 amino acids. J gave up 8 bases and V 5 bases, and 7 bases lay outside the gene matches. The CDR3 sequence is CASSPQGAIEKLFF. CDR3 in DNA: TGTGCCAGCAGCCCGCAGGGGGCGATAGAAAAACTGTTTTTT.

The V and J genes are TRBV19 and TRBJ1-1; 7 bases fit TRBD1. The CDR3 spans 16 residues. With V trimmed by 3 bases and J by 5 bases, 12 bases remained unmatched. CDR1 is LNHDA, CDR2 SQIVND, per germline (reference sequence). CDR3: CASSILGGLVGTEAFF. The CDR3 coding sequence is TGTGCCAGTAGTATTTTAGGGGGCCTAGTTGGGACTGAAGCTTTCTTT. Supplemented by reference TRBV19 and TRBJ1-1, the full variable domain reads DGGITQSPKYLFRKEGQNVTLSCEQNLNHDAMYWYRQDPGQGLRLIYYSQIVNDFQKGDIAEGYSVSREKKESFPLTVTSAQKNPTAFYLCASSILGGLVGTEAFFGQGTRLTVV.

V usage is TRBV3-1 (or the pseudogene TRBV3-2) and J usage is TRBJ2-1; D uncertain. Looked up from germline, CDR1 is LGHDT and CDR2 is YNNKEL (reference sequence). The length of the CDR3 is 14 residues. The V gene lost 6 bases and the J gene lost 6 bases, with 15 bases spanning the gap. The CDR3: CASSFSTSRNEQFF. The CDR3 bases are TGTGCCAGCAGTTTCTCCACGTCGCGCAATGAGCAGTTCTTC.

The chain employs TRBV5-1 and TRBJ2-5, with D perhaps matching TRBD1 (5 bases). V was clipped by 0 bases and J by 5 bases, with 14 bases between them. Germline assignment: CDR1 SGHRS and CDR2 YFSETQ. This CDR3 spans 15 amino acids. This CDR3 is CASSLGRVLSETQYF. The CDR3 bases are TGCGCCAGCAGCTTGGGCAGGGTGTTAAGCGAGACCCAGTACTTC.

V and J are TRBV14 and TRBJ2-7; TRBD2 agrees at 9 bases. J lost 5 bases, V lost 0 bases, and 11 bases had no gene match. From germline, CDR1 is SGHDN and CDR2 FVKESK. The CDR3 covers 17 residues. CDR3 sequence reads: CASSQEPGAGGRHEQYF. CDR3 coding DNA: TGTGCCAGCAGCCAAGAACCCGGGGCGGGAGGGCGGCACGAGCAGTACTTC.

V is TRBV4-2 and J is TRBJ2-5; 7 bases align to TRBD2. Germline CDR1 LGHNA, CDR2 YNFKEQ. The J segment lost 9 bases and the V segment lost 0 bases, leaving 10 bases of the junction unmatched. This CDR3 is built from 15 residues. For the CDR3, the DNA is TGTGCCAGCAGCCAAGATGAGGGCGGGGGAGCGGCCCAGTACTTC. It yields the protein CASSQDEGGGAAQYF.

In DNA, the CDR3 is TGTGCCTGGAGTGTACTGGGGGGGACCACTGAAGCTTTCTTT. Protein sequence: CAWSVLGGTTEAFF. The J gene is TRBJ1-1, the V gene TRBV30; weak D call: TRBD1 (5 bases). Germline-derived CDR1 and CDR2 are GTSNPN and SVGIG (reference sequence). The CDR3 loop spans 14 amino acids. The ends were cut back, 0 bases at V and 4 bases at J, with 12 bases in the middle.

The chain links TRBV7-2 to TRBJ1-1, with D possibly TRBD1 on 5 matching bases. V was shortened by 5 bases and J by 5 bases, with 15 bases between the two germline ends. CDR3 length: 14 residues. CDR1 SGHTA and CDR2 FQGNSA come from the germline V gene. Here the CDR3 reads CASSPRVKSTEAFF. The CDR3 bases are TGTGCCAGCAGCCCCAGGGTCAAGAGTACTGAAGCTTTCTTT.

The chain links TRBV4-1 to TRBJ2-1; 11 nucleotides agree with TRBD1. From germline, CDR1 is MGHRA and CDR2 YSYEKL. Unmatched junction bases numbered 9, after V lost 3 bases and J lost 8 bases. The CDR3 is 16 amino acids. The CDR3 bases are TGCGCCAGCAGCCAGTGGGATGGGACAGGGGGGCATGAGCAGTTCTTC. It translates to CASSQWDGTGGHEQFF.

The chain is built from TRBV7-8 and TRBJ1-6; TRBD1 might be the D (5 bases). The CDR3 is 15 amino acids. V was clipped by 2 bases and J by 6 bases, with 11 bases between them. Germline V gene sequence: CDR1 SGHVS, CDR2 FQNEAQ. The CDR3 sequence is CASSLYRRANSPLHF. CDR3 in DNA: TGTGCCAGCAGCTTATATCGCAGGGCTAATTCACCCCTCCACTTT.

The chain links TRBV27 to TRBJ2-7, with 9 bases aligning to TRBD1. J lost 2 bases, V lost 5 bases, and 7 bases had no gene match. Germline CDR1 is MNHEY and CDR2 is SMNVEV (reference sequence). This CDR3 region has 15 residues. CDR3: CASSHTGTGTYEQYF. As DNA, the CDR3 is TGTGCCAGCAGTCACACCGGGACAGGGACCTACGAGCAGTACTTC.

J is TRBJ1-1 and V is TRBV5-1; a possible D gene is TRBD1 (6 bases). Germline V lookup: CDR1 SGHRS, CDR2 YFSETQ. This CDR3 is 15 amino acids long. Trimming pared 0 bases from V and 6 bases from J, leaving 15 bases between. The CDR3 nucleotides are TGCGCCAGCAGCTTGGAGCCCTCAGGGGTCCCTGAAGCTTTCTTT. Translated, it gives CASSLEPSGVPEAFF.